This TCR beta chain was found in a study of regulatory T cells in long-lasting Graves disease. The table lists this clonotype with many counts. TCR beta libraries were built with iRepertoire HTBI primers and Arm-PCR of CDR3 regions. MiXCR, applied by TCRdb to the multiplex PCR reads, yields one record per CDR3 protein. The sample has 250,000 or so distinct CDR3 sequences; 20% to 25% are singletons. Time point defined: newly diagnosed GD, antithyroid drugs for less than 3 months. PBMCs were the source of the RNA used for TCR sequencing. The germline V gene encodes CDR1 MDHEN and CDR2 SYDVKM. The CDR3 length is 14 residues. V dropped 6 bases and J dropped 4 bases, with 15 bases sitting between them.

The specimen was peripheral blood mononuclear cells (PBMCs), collected at new diagnosis, from a patient treated with antithyroid drugs. This TCR derives from a female donor with Graves disease. The chain combines TRBV28 with TRBJ1-1; TRBD1 might be the D (5 bases). The CDR3 reads CASRSPGGTTEAFF. CDR3 nucleotide sequence: TGTGCCAGCAGGTCCCCTGGGGGGACCACTGAAGCTTTCTTT.